These T cell receptor beta chains were read from a single sample in a study of T cell responses to AZD1222 COVID-19 vaccine. The data were produced by immunoSEQ multiplex PCR, yet TCRdb's version contains in-frame clones alone and is incomplete. The sample consists of 110,000 to 150,000 clones, roughly 90% of them appearing once. Specimen: peripheral blood, collected on day 0 of AZD1222 vaccination. These receptors originate from an adult in good health. The CDR3 runs from the conserved cysteine through the conserved F or W.

V gene,J gene,CDR3 protein
TRBV29-1,TRBJ2-3,CSVEDWEGTDTQYF
TRBV6-5,TRBJ2-7,CASSYGQEYEQYF
TRBV6-5,TRBJ2-7,CASRQPAAPYEQYF
TRBV7-9,TRBJ2-1,CASWGSSYNEQFF
TRBV7-3,TRBJ2-2,CASSLTSGARSTGELFF
TRBV4-3,TRBJ2-7,CASSQDTGVIYEQYF
TRBV12-5,TRBJ2-7,CASGLAGRGLTPPYEQYF
TRBV5-1,TRBJ2-2,CASSLVLAGALAGELFF
TRBV19,TRBJ1-3,CATLSSGNTIYF
TRBV11-2,TRBJ2-1,CASSPADMNEQFF
TRBV7-6,TRBJ2-1,CASSLLAEGRGSYNEQFF
TRBV12-5,TRBJ1-6,CASGTVPGTPLHF
TRBV5-4,TRBJ2-6,CASSPGGDYLSGANVLTF
TRBV27,TRBJ2-1,CASSSPAGVAYNEQFF
TRBV27,TRBJ2-5,CASSLHQETQYF
TRBV11-3,TRBJ2-1,CASSPGWSYNEQFF
TRBV4-1,TRBJ2-5,CASSRVLRLAGEETQYF
TRBV7-2,TRBJ2-1,CASSLAFPSYNEQFF
TRBV18,TRBJ2-7,CASSPSGQGLPQYF
TRBV11-2,TRBJ1-3,CASSPPGTGAGNTIYF
TRBV5-1,TRBJ2-2,CASSSAGGPGTGELFF
TRBV3-1/TRBV3-2,TRBJ1-4,CASSQEGPNEKLFF
TRBV6-5,TRBJ2-2,CASTRQGASTGELFF
TRBV5-6,TRBJ1-3,CASRGDSGNTIYF